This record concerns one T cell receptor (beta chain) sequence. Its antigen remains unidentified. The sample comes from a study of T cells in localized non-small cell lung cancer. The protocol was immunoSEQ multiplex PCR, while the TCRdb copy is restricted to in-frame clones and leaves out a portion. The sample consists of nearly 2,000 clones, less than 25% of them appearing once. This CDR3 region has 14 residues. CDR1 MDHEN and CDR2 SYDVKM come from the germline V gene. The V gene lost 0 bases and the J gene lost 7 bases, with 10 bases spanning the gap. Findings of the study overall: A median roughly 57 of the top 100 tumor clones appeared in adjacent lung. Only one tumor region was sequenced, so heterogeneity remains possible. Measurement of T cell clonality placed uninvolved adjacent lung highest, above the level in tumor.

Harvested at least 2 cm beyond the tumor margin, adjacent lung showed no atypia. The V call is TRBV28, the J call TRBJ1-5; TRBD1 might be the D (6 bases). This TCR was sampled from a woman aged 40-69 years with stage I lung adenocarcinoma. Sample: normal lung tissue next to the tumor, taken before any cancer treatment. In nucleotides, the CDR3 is TGTGCCAGCAGTTTATGGGGGGGGCGACAGCCCCAGCATTTT. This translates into CASSLWGGRQPQHF.